This T cell receptor (beta chain) came from a study of T cells after yellow fever vaccination. TCRdb reprocessed the 5' RACE reads with MiXCR, giving one entry per CDR3 protein. The sample yields about 630,000 distinct CDR3 sequences, around an eighth seen once. V was pared by 0 bases and J by 3 bases, with 14 bases between. Germline-derived CDR1 and CDR2 are SGHAT and FQNNGV. The CDR3 runs to 17 residues. The starting material was PBMCs, obtained on the day of the yellow fever booster vaccination. The chain recombines TRBV11-2 with TRBJ2-2; D unclear. The sequence derives from a man aged 30 to 39 who received the YFV17D yellow fever vaccine. The CDR3 loop reads CASSLESPRTYTGELFF. The DNA of the CDR3 is TGTGCCAGCAGCTTAGAGTCTCCGAGGACGTACACCGGGGAGCTGTTTTTT.